This T cell receptor beta chain was recorded in a study of blood T cells in healthy people across ages. Sample-barcoded 5' priming and a J-beta primer mix drove a second PCR of about 7 to 12 cycles. Via MiXCR, TCRdb re-called the 5' RACE reads, giving one row per CDR3 protein. The table has about a million distinct CDR3 sequences, roughly two fifths seen once. The CDR3 consists of 15 residues. CDR1 is KGHSH and CDR2 is LQKENI in the germline V gene. V lost 2 bases and J lost 8, with 13 bases in between. The chain uses TRBV18 and TRBJ1-6; tentatively, D is TRBD1 (6 bases). The TCR comes from a man between 18 and 29 years old in good health. The specimen sequenced was blood. The DNA of the CDR3 is TGTGCCAGCTCACCAGGAAGCAGGGGAGATTCACCCCTCCACTTT. Its protein product is CASSPGSRGDSPLHF.